The clone carrying this TCR beta chain showed up just a few times. This CDR3 comprises 13 residues. Germline V lookup: CDR1 KGHDR, CDR2 SFDVKD. Trimming removed 10 bases at V and 1 base at J, with 11 bases between. In the original processing: Amplification of reference gene primers provided the estimated nucleated cell counts. This table comes from immunoSEQ multiplex PCR, and its TCRdb copy is limited to in-frame clones, with some not included. That table gives V, J and clone size, and the DNA gave D and trimming. Of approximately 110,000 clones in the sample, approximately 70% are singletons; the top ten hold less than 6.5%. These data come from a study of blood T cell repertoires in COVID-19. Study-wide context: COVID-19 samples, acute and convalescent, were from the United States, Italy and Spain. PBMCs, B-cell-depleted T cells, or T cells provided the cDNA or gDNA that made up the material.

The sample comprised peripheral blood. The chain is built from TRBV24-1 and TRBJ2-3; D might be TRBD1 (6 bases). The sequence came from a man of 80 years or more with acute or convalescent COVID-19. The CDR3 reads CATNRVGTDTQYF. The CDR3 DNA is TGTGCCACTAACAGGGTCGGCACAGATACGCAGTATTTT.